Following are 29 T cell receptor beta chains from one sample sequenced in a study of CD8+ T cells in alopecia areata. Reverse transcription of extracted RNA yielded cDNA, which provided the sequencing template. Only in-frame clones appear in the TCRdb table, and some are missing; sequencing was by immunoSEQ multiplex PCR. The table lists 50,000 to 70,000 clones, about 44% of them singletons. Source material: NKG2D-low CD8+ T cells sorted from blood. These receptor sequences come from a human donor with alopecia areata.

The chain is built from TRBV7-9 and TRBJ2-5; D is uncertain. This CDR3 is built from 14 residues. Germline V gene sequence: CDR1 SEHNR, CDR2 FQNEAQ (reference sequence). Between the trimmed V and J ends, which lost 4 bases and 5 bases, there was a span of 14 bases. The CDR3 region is CASSSAAARETQYF. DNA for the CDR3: TGTGCCAGCAGCTCCGCCGCGGCCCGGGAGACCCAGTACTTC.

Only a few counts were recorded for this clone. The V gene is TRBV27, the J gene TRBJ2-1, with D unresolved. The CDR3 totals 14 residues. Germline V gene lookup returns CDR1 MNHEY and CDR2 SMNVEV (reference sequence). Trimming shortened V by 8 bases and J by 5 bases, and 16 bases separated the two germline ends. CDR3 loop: CASSISSSDNEQFF. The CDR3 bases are TGTGCCAGCTCGATCTCCAGCTCTGACAATGAGCAGTTCTTC.

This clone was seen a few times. CDR3 sequence: CASSSIGTEAFF. The CDR3, as DNA: TGCGCCAGCAGCTCGATTGGGACTGAAGCTTTCTTT. This chain joins TRBV5-1 and TRBJ1-1; D gene uncertain. Germline V gene lookup returns CDR1 SGHRS and CDR2 YFSETQ. The CDR3 spans 12 residues. Trimming pared 3 bases from V and 5 bases from J, leaving 8 bases between.

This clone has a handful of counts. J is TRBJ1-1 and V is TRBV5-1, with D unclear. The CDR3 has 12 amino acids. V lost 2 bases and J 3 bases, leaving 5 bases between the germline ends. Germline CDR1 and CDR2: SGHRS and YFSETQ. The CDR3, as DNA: TGCGCCAGCAGCTTTAGTGACACTGAAGCTTTCTTT. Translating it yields CASSFSDTEAFF.

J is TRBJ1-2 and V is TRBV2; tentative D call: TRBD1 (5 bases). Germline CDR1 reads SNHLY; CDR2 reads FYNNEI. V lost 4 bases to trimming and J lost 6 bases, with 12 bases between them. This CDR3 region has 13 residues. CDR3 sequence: CASSVWGYNGYTF. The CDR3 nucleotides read TGTGCCAGCAGTGTTTGGGGGTATAATGGCTACACCTTC.

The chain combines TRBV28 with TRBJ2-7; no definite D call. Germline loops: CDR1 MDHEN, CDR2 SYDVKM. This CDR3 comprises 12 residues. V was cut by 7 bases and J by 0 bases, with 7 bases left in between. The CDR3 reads CASTLDSYEQYF. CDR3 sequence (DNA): TGTGCCAGCACGCTAGACTCCTACGAGCAGTACTTC.

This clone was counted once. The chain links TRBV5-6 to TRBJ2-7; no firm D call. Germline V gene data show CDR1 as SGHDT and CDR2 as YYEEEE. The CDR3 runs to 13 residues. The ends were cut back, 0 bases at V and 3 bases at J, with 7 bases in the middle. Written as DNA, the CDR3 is TGTGCCAGCAGCTTGGACACTGTCTACGAGCAGTACTTC. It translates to CASSLDTVYEQYF.

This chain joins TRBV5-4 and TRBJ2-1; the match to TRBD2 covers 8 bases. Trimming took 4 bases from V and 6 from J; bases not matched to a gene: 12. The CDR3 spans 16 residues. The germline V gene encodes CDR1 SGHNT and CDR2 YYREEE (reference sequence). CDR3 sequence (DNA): TGTGCCAGCAGCGCCGCTACCGCGGGAGGCTTCAATGAGCAGTTCTTC. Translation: CASSAATAGGFNEQFF.

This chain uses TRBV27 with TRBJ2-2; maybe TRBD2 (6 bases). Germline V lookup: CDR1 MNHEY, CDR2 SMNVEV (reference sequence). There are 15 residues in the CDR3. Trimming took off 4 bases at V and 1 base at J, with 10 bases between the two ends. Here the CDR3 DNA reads TGTGCCAGCAGTTGGGCTAGCGAGAACACCGGGGAGCTGTTTTTT. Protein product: CASSWASENTGELFF.

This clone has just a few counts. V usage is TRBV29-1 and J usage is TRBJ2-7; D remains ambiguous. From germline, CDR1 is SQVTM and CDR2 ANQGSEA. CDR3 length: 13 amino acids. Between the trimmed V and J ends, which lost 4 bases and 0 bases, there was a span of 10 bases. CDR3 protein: CSVVGQYSYEQYF. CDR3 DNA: TGCAGCGTTGTAGGCCAGTACTCCTACGAGCAGTACTTC.

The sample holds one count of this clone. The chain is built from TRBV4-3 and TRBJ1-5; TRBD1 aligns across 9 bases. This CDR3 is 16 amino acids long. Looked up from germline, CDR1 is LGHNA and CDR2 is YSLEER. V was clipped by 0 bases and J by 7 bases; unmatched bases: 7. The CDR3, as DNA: TGCGCCAGCAGCCAAGATATGGGACAGGGCGGGCAGCCCCAGCATTTT. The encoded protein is CASSQDMGQGGQPQHF.

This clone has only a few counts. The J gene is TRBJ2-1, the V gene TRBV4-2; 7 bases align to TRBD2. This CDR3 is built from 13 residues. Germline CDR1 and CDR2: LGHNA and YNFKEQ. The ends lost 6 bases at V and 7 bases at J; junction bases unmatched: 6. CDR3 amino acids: CASSVGGPNEQFF. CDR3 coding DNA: TGTGCCAGCAGTGTGGGAGGGCCAAATGAGCAGTTCTTC.

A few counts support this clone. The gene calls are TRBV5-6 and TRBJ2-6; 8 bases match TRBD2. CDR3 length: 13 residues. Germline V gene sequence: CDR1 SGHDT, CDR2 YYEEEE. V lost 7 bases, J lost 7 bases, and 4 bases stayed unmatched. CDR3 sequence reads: CASAGGGANVLTF. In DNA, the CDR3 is TGTGCCAGCGCGGGGGGAGGAGCCAACGTCCTGACTTTC.

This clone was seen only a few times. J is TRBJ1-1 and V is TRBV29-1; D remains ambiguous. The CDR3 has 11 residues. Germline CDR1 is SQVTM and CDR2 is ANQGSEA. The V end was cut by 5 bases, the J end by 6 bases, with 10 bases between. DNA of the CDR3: TGCAGCGTTCGCCTGGGCGCTGAAGCTTTCTTT. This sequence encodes CSVRLGAEAFF.

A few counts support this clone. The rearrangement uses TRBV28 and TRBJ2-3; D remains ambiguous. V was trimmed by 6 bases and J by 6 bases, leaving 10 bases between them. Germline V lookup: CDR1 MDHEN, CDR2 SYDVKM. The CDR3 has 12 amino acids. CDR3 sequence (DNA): TGTGCCAGCAGGATAGCACGGGATACGCAGTATTTT. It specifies CASRIARDTQYF.

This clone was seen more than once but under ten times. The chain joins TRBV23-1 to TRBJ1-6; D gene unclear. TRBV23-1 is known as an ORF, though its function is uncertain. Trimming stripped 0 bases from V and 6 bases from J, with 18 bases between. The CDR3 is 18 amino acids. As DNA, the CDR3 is TGCGCCAGCAGTCAATCGGTATTACCGACTGGCCTTAATTCACCCCTCCACTTT. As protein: CASSQSVLPTGLNSPLHF.

The CDR3 is CASRATGKGTEAFF. The CDR3 bases are TGTGCCAGCAGAGCCACAGGGAAGGGCACTGAAGCTTTCTTT. The chain joins TRBV7-9 to TRBJ1-1; TRBD1 is a possible D gene (6 bases). CDR1 SEHNR and CDR2 FQNEAQ come from the germline V gene (reference sequence). Trimming left V 6 bases short and J 4 bases short, with 15 bases between. This CDR3 region has 14 residues. Full variable domain (rest looked up from reference TRBV7-9 and TRBJ1-1): DTGVSQNPRHKITKRGQNVTFRCDPISEHNRLYWYRQTLGQGPEFLTYFQNEAQLEKSRLLSDRFSAERPKGSFSTLEIQRTEQGDSAMYLCASRATGKGTEAFFGQGTRLTVV.

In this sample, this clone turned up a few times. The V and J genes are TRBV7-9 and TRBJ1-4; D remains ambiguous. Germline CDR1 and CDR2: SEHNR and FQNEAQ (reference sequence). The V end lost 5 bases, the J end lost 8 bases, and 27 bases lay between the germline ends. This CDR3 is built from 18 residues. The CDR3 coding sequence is TGTGCCAGCAGCCAAGAAGAAGGGCGACTTATTCTGGGGGAAAAACTGTTTTTT. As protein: CASSQEEGRLILGEKLFF.

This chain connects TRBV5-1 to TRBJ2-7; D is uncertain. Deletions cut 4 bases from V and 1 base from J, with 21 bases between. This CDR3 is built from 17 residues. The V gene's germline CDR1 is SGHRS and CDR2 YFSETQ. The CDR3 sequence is CASSPRTPAYSSYEQYF. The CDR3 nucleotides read TGCGCCAGCAGCCCAAGAACCCCGGCTTACAGTTCCTACGAGCAGTACTTC.

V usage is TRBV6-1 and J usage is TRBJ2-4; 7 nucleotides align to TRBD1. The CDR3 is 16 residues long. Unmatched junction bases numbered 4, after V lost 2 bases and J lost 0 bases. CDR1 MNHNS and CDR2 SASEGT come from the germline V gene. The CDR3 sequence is CASSERQGLAKNIQYF. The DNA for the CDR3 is TGTGCCAGCAGTGAAAGACAGGGTTTAGCCAAAAACATTCAGTACTTC.

The DNA for the CDR3 is TGCGCCAGCAGCCAAGAATTGTCTAGCGGGGGGGCCGGCAATGAGCAGTTCTTC. This gives the protein CASSQELSSGGAGNEQFF. The genes are TRBV4-1 and TRBJ2-1; 12 nucleotides align to TRBD2. CDR1 and CDR2 (germline): MGHRA, YSYEKL. The CDR3 extends over 18 amino acids. The V gene end was trimmed by 0 bases and the J gene end by 6 bases; junction bases not matched to a gene: 9.

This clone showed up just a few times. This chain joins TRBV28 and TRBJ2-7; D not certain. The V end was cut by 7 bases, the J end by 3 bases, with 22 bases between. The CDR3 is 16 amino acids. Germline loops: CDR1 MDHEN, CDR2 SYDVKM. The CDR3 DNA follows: TGTGCCAGCACTGATACTACCGAAGATACCGACTACGAGCAGTACTTC. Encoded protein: CASTDTTEDTDYEQYF.

DNA of the CDR3: TGTGCCAGCAGCGTAGATGGGAGATCGGCCTACGAGCAGTACTTC. It specifies CASSVDGRSAYEQYF. The V and J genes are TRBV9 and TRBJ2-7; weak D call: TRBD2 (5 bases). This CDR3 spans 15 amino acids. CDR1 and CDR2 (germline): SGDLS, YYNGEE. V was cut by 0 bases and J by 2 bases, with 12 bases left in between.

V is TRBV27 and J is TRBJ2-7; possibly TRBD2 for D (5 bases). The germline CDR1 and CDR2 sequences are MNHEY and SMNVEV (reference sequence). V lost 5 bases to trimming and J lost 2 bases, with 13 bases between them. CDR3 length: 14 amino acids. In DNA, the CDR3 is TGTGCCAGCAGTATTGCGGGCGGAGCCTACGAGCAGTACTTC. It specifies CASSIAGGAYEQYF.

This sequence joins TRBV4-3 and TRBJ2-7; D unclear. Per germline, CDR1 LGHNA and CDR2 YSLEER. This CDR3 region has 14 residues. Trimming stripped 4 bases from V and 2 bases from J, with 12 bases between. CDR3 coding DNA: TGCGCCAGCAGCCCCTATCTCGGTACCTACGAGCAGTACTTC. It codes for CASSPYLGTYEQYF.

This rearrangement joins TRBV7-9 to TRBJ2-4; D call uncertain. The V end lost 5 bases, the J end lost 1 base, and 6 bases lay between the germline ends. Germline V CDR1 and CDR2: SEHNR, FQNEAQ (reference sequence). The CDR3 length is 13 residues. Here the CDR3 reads CASSRDAKNIQYF. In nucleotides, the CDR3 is TGTGCCAGCAGCCGAGACGCCAAAAACATTCAGTACTTC.

Here the CDR3 DNA reads TGTGCCAGCAGCCCAACAGGGTTGGACACTGAAGCTTTCTTT. As protein: CASSPTGLDTEAFF. V usage is TRBV7-3 and J usage is TRBJ1-1; the D gene is possibly TRBD1 (6 bases). The CDR3 is made up of 14 amino acids. CDR1 is SGHTA and CDR2 is FQGTGA in the germline V gene. Deletions cut 5 bases from V and 3 bases from J, with 13 bases between.

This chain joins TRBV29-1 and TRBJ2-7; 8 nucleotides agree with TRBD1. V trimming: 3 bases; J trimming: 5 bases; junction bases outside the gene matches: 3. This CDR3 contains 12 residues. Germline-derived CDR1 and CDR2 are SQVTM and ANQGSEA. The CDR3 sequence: CSVDGQGDEQYF. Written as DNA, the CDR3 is TGCAGCGTTGACGGACAGGGTGACGAGCAGTACTTC.

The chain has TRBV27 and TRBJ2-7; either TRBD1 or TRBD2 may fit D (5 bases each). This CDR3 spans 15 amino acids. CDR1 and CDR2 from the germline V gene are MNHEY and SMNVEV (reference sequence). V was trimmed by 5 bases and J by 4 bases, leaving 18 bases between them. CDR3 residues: CASSPRGGRSYEQYF. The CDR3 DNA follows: TGTGCCAGCAGTCCCCGGGGCGGAAGGTCATACGAGCAGTACTTC.